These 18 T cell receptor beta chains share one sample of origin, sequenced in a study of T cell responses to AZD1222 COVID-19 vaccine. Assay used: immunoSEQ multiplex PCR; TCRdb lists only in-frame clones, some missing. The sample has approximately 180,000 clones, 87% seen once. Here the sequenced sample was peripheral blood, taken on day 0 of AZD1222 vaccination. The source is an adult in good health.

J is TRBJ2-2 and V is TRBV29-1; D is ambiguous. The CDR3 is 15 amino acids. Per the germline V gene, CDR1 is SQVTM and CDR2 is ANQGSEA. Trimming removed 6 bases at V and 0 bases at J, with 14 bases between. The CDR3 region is CSVTQDGANTGELFF. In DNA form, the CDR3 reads TGCAGCGTGACCCAGGACGGAGCGAACACCGGGGAGCTGTTTTTT.

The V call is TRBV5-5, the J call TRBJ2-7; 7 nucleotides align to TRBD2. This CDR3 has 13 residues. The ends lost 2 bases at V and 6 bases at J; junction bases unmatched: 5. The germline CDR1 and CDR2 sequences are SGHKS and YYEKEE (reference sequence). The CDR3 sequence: CASSFGGIGEQYF. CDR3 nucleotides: TGTGCCAGCAGCTTCGGGGGGATCGGCGAGCAGTACTTC.

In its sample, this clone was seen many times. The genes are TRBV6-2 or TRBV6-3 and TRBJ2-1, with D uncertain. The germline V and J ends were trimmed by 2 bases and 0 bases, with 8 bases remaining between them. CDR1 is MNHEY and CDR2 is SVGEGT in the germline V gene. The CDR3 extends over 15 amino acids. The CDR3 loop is CASSYVVGSYNEQFF. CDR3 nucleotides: TGTGCCAGCAGTTACGTGGTGGGCTCCTACAATGAGCAGTTCTTC.

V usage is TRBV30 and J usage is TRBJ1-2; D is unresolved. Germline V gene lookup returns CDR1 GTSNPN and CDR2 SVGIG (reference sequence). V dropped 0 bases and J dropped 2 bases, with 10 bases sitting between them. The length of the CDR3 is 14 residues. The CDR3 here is CAWSVLSRNYGYTF. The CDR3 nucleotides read TGTGCCTGGAGTGTACTAAGTCGAAACTATGGCTACACCTTC.

The CDR3 DNA reads as TGTGCCAGCAGTGCGCTTCAGGGCTCTCAGCCCCAGCATTTT. Translating it yields CASSALQGSQPQHF. The rearrangement links TRBV2 to TRBJ1-5; D might be TRBD1 (5 bases). The germline CDR1 and CDR2 sequences are SNHLY and FYNNEI. The CDR3 is 14 residues long. V was shortened by 4 bases and J by 6 bases, with 13 bases between the two germline ends. The whole variable domain, remainder taken from reference TRBV2 and TRBJ1-5, is EPEVTQTPSHQVTQMGQEVILRCVPISNHLYFYWYRQILGQKVEFLVSFYNNEISEKSEIFDDQFSVERPDGSNFTLKIRSTKLEDSAMYFCASSALQGSQPQHFGDGTRLSIL.

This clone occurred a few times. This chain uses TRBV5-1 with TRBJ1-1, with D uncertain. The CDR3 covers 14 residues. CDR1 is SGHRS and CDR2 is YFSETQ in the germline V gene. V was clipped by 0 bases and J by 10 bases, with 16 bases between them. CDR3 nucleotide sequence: TGCGCCAGCAGCTTGGCCGAGGGCAGTGTTGGAGCTTTCTTT. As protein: CASSLAEGSVGAFF. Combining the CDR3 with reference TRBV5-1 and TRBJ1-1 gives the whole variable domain KAGVTQTPRYLIKTRGQQVTLSCSPISGHRSVSWYQQTPGQGLQFLFEYFSETQRNKGNFPGRFSGRQFSNSRSEMNVSTLELGDSALYLCASSLAEGSVGAFFGQGTRLTVV.

CDR3 DNA sequence: TGTGCCAGCAGCTTGCTTACAGGGTCCAGCTCCTACGAGCAGTACTTC. Translating gives CASSLLTGSSSYEQYF. The chain joins TRBV5-5 to TRBJ2-7, with TRBD1 as a possible D gene (6 bases). V was shortened by 1 base and J by 0 bases, with 14 bases between the two germline ends. CDR1 SGHKS and CDR2 YYEKEE come from the germline V gene (reference sequence). The CDR3 loop spans 16 amino acids.

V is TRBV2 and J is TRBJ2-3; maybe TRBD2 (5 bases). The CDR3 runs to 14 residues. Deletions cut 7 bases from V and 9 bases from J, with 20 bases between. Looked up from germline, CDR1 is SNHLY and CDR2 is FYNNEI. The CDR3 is CASTPREDQRTQYF. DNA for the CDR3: TGTGCCAGCACCCCCCGGGAAGACCAGCGGACGCAGTATTTT.

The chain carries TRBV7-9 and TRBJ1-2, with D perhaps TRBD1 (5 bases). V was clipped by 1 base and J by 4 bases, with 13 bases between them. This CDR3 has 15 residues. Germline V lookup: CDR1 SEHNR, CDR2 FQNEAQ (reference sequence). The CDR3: CASSLEVGGSYGYTF. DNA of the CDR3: TGTGCCAGCAGCTTAGAGGTTGGGGGAAGCTATGGCTACACCTTC. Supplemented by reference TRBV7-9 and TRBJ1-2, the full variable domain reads DTGVSQNPRHKITKRGQNVTFRCDPISEHNRLYWYRQTLGQGPEFLTYFQNEAQLEKSRLLSDRFSAERPKGSFSTLEIQRTEQGDSAMYLCASSLEVGGSYGYTFGSGTRLTVV.

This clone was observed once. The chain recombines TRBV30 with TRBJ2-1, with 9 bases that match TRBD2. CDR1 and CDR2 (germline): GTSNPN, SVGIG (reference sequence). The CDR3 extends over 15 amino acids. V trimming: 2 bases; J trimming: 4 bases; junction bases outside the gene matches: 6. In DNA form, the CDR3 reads TGTGCCTGGAGTCCTAGCCTAGCGGGGTACAATGAGCAGTTCTTC. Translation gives CAWSPSLAGYNEQFF.

The CDR3: CASSPPTSGDPYEQYF. The CDR3 DNA follows: TGTGCCAGCTCACCACCGACTAGCGGGGACCCCTACGAGCAGTACTTC. The chain has TRBV18 and TRBJ2-7, with 11 positions matching TRBD2. The CDR3 extends over 16 amino acids. CDR1 and CDR2 (germline): KGHSH, LQKENI. The V and J ends lost 0 bases and 2 bases, in that order; junction bases with no gene match: 3.

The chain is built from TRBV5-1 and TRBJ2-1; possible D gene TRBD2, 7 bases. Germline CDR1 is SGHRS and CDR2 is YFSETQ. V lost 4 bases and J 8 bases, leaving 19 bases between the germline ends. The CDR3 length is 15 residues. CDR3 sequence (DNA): TGCGCCAGCAGCAATTTGGGGGCGGGAGAATATGAGCAGTTCTTC. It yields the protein CASSNLGAGEYEQFF.

DNA of the CDR3: TGCAGCGTTGCCTTGGGGAGCCAAGCTAACTATGGCTACACCTTC. This encodes CSVALGSQANYGYTF. The chain combines TRBV29-1 with TRBJ1-2, with D hard to call. Germline V CDR1 and CDR2: SQVTM, ANQGSEA. CDR3 length: 15 amino acids. Trimming removed 4 bases from V and 0 bases from J, with 15 bases in between.

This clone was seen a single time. CDR3: CASSGLAGGNEQFF. Here the CDR3 DNA reads TGTGCCAGCAGTGGACTAGCGGGAGGGAATGAGCAGTTCTTC. V usage is TRBV2 and J usage is TRBJ2-1, with 14 bases lining up with TRBD2. This CDR3 is built from 14 residues. CDR1 is SNHLY and CDR2 is FYNNEI in the germline V gene. The V gene end was trimmed by 4 bases and the J gene end by 7 bases; junction bases not matched to a gene: 0.

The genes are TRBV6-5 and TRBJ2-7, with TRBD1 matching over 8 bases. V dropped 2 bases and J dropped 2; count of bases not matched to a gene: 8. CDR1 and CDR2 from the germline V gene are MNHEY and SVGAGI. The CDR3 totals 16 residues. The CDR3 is CASSYVLGQGAYEQYF. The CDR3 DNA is TGTGCCAGCAGTTACGTTCTCGGACAGGGCGCCTACGAGCAGTACTTC.

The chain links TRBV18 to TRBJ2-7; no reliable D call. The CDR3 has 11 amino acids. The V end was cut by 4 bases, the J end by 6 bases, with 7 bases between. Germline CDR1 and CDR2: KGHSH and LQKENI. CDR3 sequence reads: CASSLPGEQYF. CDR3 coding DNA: TGTGCCAGCTCACTACCTGGCGAGCAGTACTTC.

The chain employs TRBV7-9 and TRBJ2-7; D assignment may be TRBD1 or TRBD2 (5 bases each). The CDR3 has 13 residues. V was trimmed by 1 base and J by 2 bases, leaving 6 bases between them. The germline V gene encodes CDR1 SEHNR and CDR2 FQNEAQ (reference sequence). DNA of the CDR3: TGTGCCAGCAGCTTAGAGGGACCCTACGAGCAGTACTTC. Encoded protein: CASSLEGPYEQYF.

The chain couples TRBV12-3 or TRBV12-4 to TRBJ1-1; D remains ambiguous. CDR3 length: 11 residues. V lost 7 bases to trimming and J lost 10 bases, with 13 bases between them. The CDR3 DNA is TGTGCCAGCATAACTCCAGGAGGAGCTTTCTTT. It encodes CASITPGGAFF.